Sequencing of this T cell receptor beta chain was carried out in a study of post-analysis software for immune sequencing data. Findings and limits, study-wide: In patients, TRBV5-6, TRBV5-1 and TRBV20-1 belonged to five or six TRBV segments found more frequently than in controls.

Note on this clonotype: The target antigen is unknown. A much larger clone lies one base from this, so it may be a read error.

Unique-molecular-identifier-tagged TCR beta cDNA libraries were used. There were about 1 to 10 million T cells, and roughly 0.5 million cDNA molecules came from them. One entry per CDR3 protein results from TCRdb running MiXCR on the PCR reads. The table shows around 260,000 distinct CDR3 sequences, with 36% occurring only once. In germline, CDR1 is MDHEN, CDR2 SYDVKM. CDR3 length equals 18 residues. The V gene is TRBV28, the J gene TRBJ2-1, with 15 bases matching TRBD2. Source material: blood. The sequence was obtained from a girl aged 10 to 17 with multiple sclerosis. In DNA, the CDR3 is TGTGCCAGCAGTTTCCCTGGGACTAGCGGGGGGACCTACAATGGGCAGTTCTTC. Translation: CASSFPGTSGGTYNGQFF.